This T cell receptor beta chain appears in the sequencing data of a study of control samples from healthy donors and cancer patients. Assay used: immunoSEQ multiplex PCR; TCRdb lists only in-frame clones, some missing. Here the sample spans about 170,000 clones, 85% to 95% being singletons. This CDR3 comprises 15 residues. V was pared by 3 bases and J by 4 bases, with 8 bases of the junction left unmatched. Per the germline V gene, CDR1 is SGHTA and CDR2 is FQGNSA. The source material was blood. The sequence was collected from a woman aged 55-69 years in good health. J is TRBJ2-7 and V is TRBV7-2; 8 nucleotides match TRBD2. CDR3 residues: CASSFLRGGYYEQYF. The CDR3 DNA reads TGTGCCAGCAGCTTCCTCCGGGGGGGCTATTACGAGCAGTACTTC.